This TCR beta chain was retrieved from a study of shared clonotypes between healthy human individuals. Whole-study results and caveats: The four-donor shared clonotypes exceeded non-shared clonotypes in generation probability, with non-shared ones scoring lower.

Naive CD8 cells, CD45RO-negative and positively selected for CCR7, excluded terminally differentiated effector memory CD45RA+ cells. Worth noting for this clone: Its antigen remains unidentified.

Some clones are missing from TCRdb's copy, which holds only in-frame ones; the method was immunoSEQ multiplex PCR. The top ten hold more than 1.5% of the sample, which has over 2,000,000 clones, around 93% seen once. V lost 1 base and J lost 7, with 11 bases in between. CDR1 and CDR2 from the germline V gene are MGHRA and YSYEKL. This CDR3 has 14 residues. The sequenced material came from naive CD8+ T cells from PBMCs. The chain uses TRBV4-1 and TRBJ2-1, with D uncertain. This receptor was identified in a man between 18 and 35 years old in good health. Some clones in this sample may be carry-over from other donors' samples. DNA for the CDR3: TGCGCCAGCAGCCAAGGAGGTAGGGTAAATGAGCAGTTCTTC. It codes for CASSQGGRVNEQFF.